Below, 15 T cell receptor beta chains from the same sample are listed, as sequenced in a study of T cells in Graves' hyperthyroidism and ophthalmopathy. RNA transcripts were the template for amplifying TCR beta CDR3 regions. A set of HTBI primers served as the primers for a first-round RT-PCR of the TCR CDR3. TCRdb re-called the multiplex PCR reads through MiXCR, storing one row per CDR3 protein. The table has about 360,000 distinct CDR3 sequences, roughly an eighth seen once. The sequencing sample was made of blood. The receptor source for this set is a young woman with Graves' hyperthyroidism.

This clonotype was seen only once. The chain recombines TRBV27 with TRBJ1-6; 7 positions match TRBD1. The trim removed 7 bases at V and 10 bases at J, leaving 19 bases unmatched. Germline CDR1 reads MNHEY; CDR2 reads SMNVEV (reference sequence). The CDR3 consists of 17 residues. The CDR3 is CASKGGPGGTLESPLHF. CDR3 DNA: TGTGCCAGCAAGGGGGGACCAGGGGGAACCCTGGAGTCACCCCTCCACTTT.

The chain couples TRBV5-6 to TRBJ1-5; 9 positions agree with TRBD1. V was pared by 3 bases and J by 4 bases, with 5 bases of the junction left unmatched. The CDR3 sequence is 15 residues long. CDR1 SGHDT and CDR2 YYEEEE come from the germline V gene. The CDR3 protein is CASSSFGTGNQPQHF. The CDR3 DNA reads TGTGCCAGCAGCTCCTTTGGGACAGGGAATCAGCCCCAGCATTTT.

This clonotype was counted at least ten times. V gene TRBV7-9 combines with J gene TRBJ2-7; D not certain. The CDR3 sequence is 14 residues long. V lost 0 bases and J lost 6, with 12 bases in between. Germline assignment: CDR1 SEHNR and CDR2 FQNEAQ (reference sequence). The CDR3 protein is CASSLASESSEQYF. CDR3 bases: TGTGCCAGCAGCTTAGCATCTGAGAGTTCCGAGCAGTACTTC.

This clonotype has only a few counts. V usage is TRBV19 and J usage is TRBJ1-4, with D uncertain. V lost 10 bases, J lost 8 bases, and 14 bases lay in between. Germline V lookup: CDR1 LNHDA, CDR2 SQIVND (reference sequence). CDR3 length: 12 residues. CDR3 sequence reads: CATSPGSEKLFF. CDR3 DNA sequence: TGTGCCACCTCACCGGGGAGCGAAAAACTGTTTTTT.

There are a few counts of this clonotype. The chain recombines TRBV10-3 with TRBJ1-4, with 7 nucleotides matching TRBD1. CDR3 length equals 15 residues. Germline assignment: CDR1 ENHRY and CDR2 SYGVKD. The V gene end was trimmed by 7 bases and the J gene end by 0 bases; junction bases not matched to a gene: 5. CDR3 residues: CAIKPGTATNEKLFF. The CDR3 DNA follows: TGTGCCATCAAACCCGGGACAGCAACTAATGAAAAACTGTTTTTT.

The rearrangement joins TRBV9 to TRBJ2-5; the D gene could be TRBD1 or TRBD2 (7 bases each). Germline V gene data show CDR1 as SGDLS and CDR2 as YYNGEE. V was pared by 4 bases and J by 5 bases, with 21 bases between. This CDR3 contains 16 residues. The CDR3 here is CASSYGEGARPETQYF. DNA of the CDR3: TGTGCCAGCAGCTACGGGGAGGGGGCGCGTCCGGAGACCCAGTACTTC.

This clonotype was observed many times. The V and J genes are TRBV2 and TRBJ2-3; TRBD2 matches at 16 bases. Germline assignment: CDR1 SNHLY and CDR2 FYNNEI. The CDR3 totals 15 residues. Trimming cost V 8 bases and J 8 bases; bases outside gene matches: 7. For the CDR3, the DNA is TGTGCCAGCCGACCGGGACTAGCGGGGGGGGGTACGCAGTATTTT. This gives the protein CASRPGLAGGGTQYF.

This clonotype was detected many times. The chain carries TRBV6-1 and TRBJ1-5; D might be TRBD1 (5 bases). CDR1 and CDR2 (germline): MNHNS, SASEGT. This CDR3 is 12 amino acids long. Trimming took off 6 bases at V and 6 bases at J, with 9 bases between the two ends. The CDR3 nucleotides read TGTGCCAGCAGGTTGAGGGGTCAGCCCCAGCATTTT. This sequence encodes CASRLRGQPQHF.

In its sample, this clonotype was seen a few times. This chain joins TRBV7-2 and TRBJ1-1; 8 nucleotides match TRBD1. With 5 bases clipped from V and 3 bases from J, the junction kept 8 bases outside the gene matches. The CDR3 totals 15 residues. The germline V gene has CDR1 SGHTA and CDR2 FQGNSA. The CDR3 DNA follows: TGTGCCAGCAGCCGAACCGGGACAGGATACACTGAAGCTTTCTTT. It translates to CASSRTGTGYTEAFF.

This chain uses TRBV7-2 with TRBJ2-4; 10 nucleotides align to TRBD2. This CDR3 contains 20 residues. The J segment lost 0 bases and the V segment lost 0 bases, leaving 11 bases of the junction unmatched. CDR1 is SGHTA, CDR2 FQGNSA, per germline. CDR3 residues: CASSLAGVAGGKAAKNIQYF. CDR3 bases: TGTGCCAGCAGCTTAGCTGGGGTAGCGGGGGGAAAGGCAGCCAAAAACATTCAGTACTTC. Full variable domain (rest looked up from reference TRBV7-2 and TRBJ2-4): GAGVSQSPSNKVTEKGKDVELRCDPISGHTALYWYRQSLGQGLEFLIYFQGNSAPDKSGLPSDRFSAERTGGSVSTLTIQRTQQEDSAVYLCASSLAGVAGGKAAKNIQYFGAGTRLSVL.

This clonotype was observed many times. The chain couples TRBV6-1 to TRBJ1-2; D gene uncertain. The CDR3 sequence is 15 residues long. The germline CDR1 and CDR2 sequences are MNHNS and SASEGT. Between the trimmed V and J ends, which lost 8 bases and 3 bases, there was a span of 19 bases. CDR3 bases: TGTGCCAGCCGCACCTATCCACAGCGTGACTATGGCTACACCTTC. It translates to CASRTYPQRDYGYTF.

This clonotype was seen ten or more times. The chain employs TRBV3-1 and TRBJ1-1; D not resolved. CDR1 LGHDT and CDR2 YNNKEL come from the germline V gene (reference sequence). V shed 4 bases and J shed 6 bases, with 18 bases lying between them. The CDR3 runs to 15 residues. The CDR3 DNA follows: TGTGCCAGCAGCCCCCGATGGCCAAAGGACCCTGAAGCTTTCTTT. It encodes CASSPRWPKDPEAFF.

The table lists this clonotype with many counts. This rearrangement joins TRBV12-3 or TRBV12-4 to TRBJ1-2; a weak D match, TRBD1 (5 bases). V was trimmed by 3 bases and J by 4 bases, leaving 18 bases between them. The CDR3 has 16 amino acids. The CDR3 DNA follows: TGTGCCAGCAGTTTGTTGGAGCAGGGAGGAGGCTATGGCTACACCTTC. The encoded protein is CASSLLEQGGGYGYTF.

The rearrangement links TRBV28 to TRBJ1-6; a weak D match, TRBD1 (5 bases). Germline CDR1 MDHEN, CDR2 SYDVKM. The CDR3 runs to 13 residues. Trimming pared 8 bases from V and 0 bases from J, leaving 5 bases between. As DNA, the CDR3 is TGTGCCAGCGACAGCTCCTATAATTCACCCCTCCACTTT. Translation gives CASDSSYNSPLHF.

This clonotype was detected many times. For the CDR3, the DNA is TGCAGTGCTAGACCCGTTCGGGGGTCGAACACCGGGGAGCTGTTTTTT. Its translation is CSARPVRGSNTGELFF. This chain uses TRBV20-1 with TRBJ2-2, with D tentatively TRBD2 (6 bases). CDR3 length: 16 residues. V lost 2 bases, J lost 0 bases, and 13 bases lay in between. Germline V gene sequence: CDR1 DFQATT, CDR2 SNEGSKA (reference sequence).